One and the same sample provided the 3 T cell receptor beta chains below, sequenced in a study of blood T cells in healthy people across ages. The use of a sample-barcoded 5' primer and a J-beta primer mix characterized a second PCR of about 7 to 12 cycles. MiXCR, run by TCRdb on the 5' RACE reads, gives a single entry per CDR3 protein. This sample carries hundreds of thousands of distinct CDR3 sequences, 60% to 80% of them seen once, and the ten largest clones take about 27%. The specimen sequenced was blood. Receptor source: a man aged 25-40 years in good health.

A word on this clonotype: Relative to the germline gene, one junction end is altered; a read error may explain this. The chain uses TRBV27 and TRBJ1-6; possible D gene TRBD1, 5 bases. Germline-derived CDR1 and CDR2 are MNHEY and SMNVEV (reference sequence). CDR3 length: 13 residues. This CDR3 reads CASSLSTVSPLHF. For the CDR3, the DNA is TGTGCCAGCAGCTTATCGACAGTCTCACCCCTCCACTTT.

The rearrangement uses TRBV7-2 and TRBJ2-2, with a weak D call TRBD1 (6 bases). V lost 6 bases and J 9 bases, leaving 17 bases between the germline ends. CDR3 length: 14 amino acids. The germline CDR1 and CDR2 sequences are SGHTA and FQGNSA. CDR3 region: CASSSDSGGRELFF. The CDR3 DNA is TGTGCCAGCAGTTCCGATAGTGGGGGCAGGGAGCTGTTTTTT.

The chain couples TRBV10-3 to TRBJ2-1; the match to TRBD2 covers 7 bases. Looked up from germline, CDR1 is ENHRY and CDR2 is SYGVKD. The CDR3 is made up of 14 amino acids. The J segment lost 6 bases and the V segment lost 6 bases, leaving 8 bases of the junction unmatched. The CDR3 sequence: CAIRGLNWPNEQFF. The CDR3 DNA sequence: TGTGCCATCAGGGGACTAAATTGGCCCAATGAGCAGTTCTTC.